Below are 4 T cell receptor beta chains sequenced from a single sample in a study of T cells in Graves' hyperthyroidism and ophthalmopathy. TCR beta CDR3 regions were amplified from RNA transcripts. First-round RT-PCR with HTBI primers amplified the TCR CDR3 region. TCRdb called the multiplex PCR reads again in MiXCR, with one record for every CDR3 protein. Of around 390,000 distinct CDR3 sequences in the sample, around 15% were seen once. Sequencing input: blood. Every receptor here comes from a woman aged 25-40 years with Graves' ophthalmopathy.

This clonotype has at least ten counts. CDR3 sequence reads: CASSAGIPYEQYF. DNA for the CDR3: TGTGCCAGCAGTGCAGGGATCCCCTACGAGCAGTACTTC. The chain recombines TRBV28 with TRBJ2-7; D is perhaps TRBD1 (5 bases). Trimming cost V 5 bases and J 2 bases, with 10 bases left between them. Looked up from germline, CDR1 is MDHEN and CDR2 is SYDVKM. There are 13 residues in the CDR3.

This clonotype was observed a few times. For the CDR3, the DNA is TGTGCCATCAGTGAGATCGAGAACACCGGGGAGCTGTTTTTT. It encodes CAISEIENTGELFF. V is TRBV10-3 and J is TRBJ2-2; D is unclear. Trimming stripped 2 bases from V and 1 base from J, with 5 bases between. The CDR3 runs to 14 residues. The germline V gene encodes CDR1 ENHRY and CDR2 SYGVKD.

This clonotype was seen repeatedly, ten times or more. V is TRBV2 and J is TRBJ1-5; D remains unclear. V lost 3 bases, J lost 2 bases, and 5 bases lay in between. This CDR3 has 13 residues. Germline lookup yields CDR1 SNHLY and CDR2 FYNNEI. CDR3 bases: TGTGCCAGCAGTGATTTCGGCAATCAGCCCCAGCATTTT. This gives the protein CASSDFGNQPQHF.

There are many counts of this clonotype. The chain uses TRBV3-1 and TRBJ1-1; D unclear. The CDR3 totals 14 residues. The germline V and J ends were trimmed by 1 base and 1 base, with 7 bases remaining between them. Germline V gene lookup returns CDR1 LGHDT and CDR2 YNNKEL (reference sequence). The CDR3 nucleotides are TGTGCCAGCAGCCAAGCAACTAGGAACACTGAAGCTTTCTTT. It codes for CASSQATRNTEAFF. The entire variable domain, with the rest obtained from reference TRBV3-1 and TRBJ1-1, is as follows: DTAVSQTPKYLVTQMGNDKSIKCEQNLGHDTMYWYKQDSKKFLKIMFSYNNKELIINETVPNRFSPKSPDKAHLNLHINSLELGDSAVYFCASSQATRNTEAFFGQGTRLTVV.